The 16 T cell receptor beta chains in this list originate from one sample, sequenced in a study of tumor and adjacent non-tumor tissue in lung cancer. Three rounds of nested PCR, following a modified ARM-PCR protocol, produced the TCRbeta library. TCRdb re-derived calls from the multiplex PCR reads in MiXCR, one entry per CDR3 protein. The sample shows 120,000 or so distinct CDR3 sequences, 66% of them seen only once. RNA was extracted from bulk tissue without any cell sorting. Sequencing was carried out using lung tumor tissue. Receptor source: a man in his thirties or forties with non-small cell lung cancer.

For this clonotype: At one boundary the junction diverges from the germline segment, which might be a read error. CDR3 bases: TGTGCCAGCAGCATCCGACCAAACACCGGGGTGCTGTTTTTT. Translating it yields CASSIRPNTGVLFF. The rearrangement uses TRBV5-5 and TRBJ2-2; D may be TRBD2 (5 bases). This CDR3 contains 14 residues. CDR1 and CDR2 from the germline V gene are SGHKS and YYEKEE (reference sequence).

The chain links TRBV11-2 to TRBJ2-2; the D call may be TRBD1 or TRBD2 (5 bases each). The ends were cut back, 9 bases at V and 13 bases at J, with 24 bases in the middle. The CDR3 sequence is 14 residues long. Germline-derived CDR1 and CDR2 are SGHAT and FQNNGV. The CDR3 DNA reads as TGTGCCAGTAGCCCCAAATCCGGGACCTGGTGGCTGTTTTTT. Protein sequence: CASSPKSGTWWLFF.

Note on this clonotype: This may be a read error: a much more frequent sequence differs by one nucleotide. The J gene is TRBJ2-7, the V gene TRBV29-1; 9 nucleotides agree with TRBD1. The CDR3 has 14 residues. Germline CDR1 reads SQVTM; CDR2 reads ANQGSEA. The CDR3 loop is CSIESGTGSYEQYF. DNA for the CDR3: TGCAGCATTGAATCCGGGACAGGGAGTTACGAGCAGTACTTC.

At least ten counts were recorded for this clonotype. J is TRBJ2-2 and V is TRBV10-1, with 8 bases that match TRBD1. Germline values: CDR1 WNHNN, CDR2 SYGVQD (reference sequence). This CDR3 is built from 17 residues. J gave up 4 bases and V 0 bases, and 7 bases lay outside the gene matches. The CDR3 is CASSESGRGRVTGELFF. CDR3 nucleotide sequence: TGCGCCAGCAGTGAGTCGGGCAGGGGGCGAGTCACCGGGGAGCTGTTTTTT.

With respect to this clonotype: At one boundary the junction diverges from the germline segment, which might be a read error. This rearrangement joins TRBV20-1 to TRBJ1-1; 7 nucleotides match TRBD1. The length of the CDR3 is 16 residues. The germline V gene has CDR1 DFQATT and CDR2 SNEGSKA (reference sequence). CDR3 bases: TGCAGTGCTTGGGACAGCCGTACTCTTATGAACACTGAGGCTTTATTT. Its translation: CSAWDSRTLMNTEALF.

Points on this clonotype: This may stem from a read error, because a much larger clone lies one nucleotide away. The chain combines TRBV4-2 with TRBJ2-5, with 7 bases matching TRBD1. Losses at the gene ends were 3 bases for V and 5 bases for J; bases not matched to a gene: 9. The CDR3 runs to 15 residues. CDR1 and CDR2 (germline): LGHNA, YNFKEQ. The CDR3 spells CASSQSTGKMETQYF. The CDR3 DNA follows: TGTGCCAGCAGCCAGTCGACAGGGAAAATGGAGACCCAGTACTTC.

Relative to its sample, this clonotype is medium-sized. V gene TRBV20-1 combines with J gene TRBJ2-3; D is uncertain. V shed 0 bases and J shed 4 bases, with 8 bases lying between them. The CDR3 totals 13 residues. CDR1 DFQATT and CDR2 SNEGSKA come from the germline V gene (reference sequence). DNA of the CDR3: TGCAGTGCTAGAGATCTGGGTGCAGATACGCAGTATTTT. As protein: CSARDLGADTQYF.

Worth noting for this clonotype: A much larger clone differs from this one at a single base, so this may be a read error. The V gene is TRBV6-1, the J gene TRBJ2-1; D is undetermined. The CDR3 is made up of 12 amino acids. V was trimmed by 6 bases and J by 10 bases, leaving 13 bases between them. Germline values: CDR1 MNHNS, CDR2 SASEGT. The CDR3 DNA follows: TGTGCCAGCAGGTGGGTGGGCCGAGAGCAGTTCTTC. Protein sequence: CASRWVGREQFF.

This clonotype was picked up many times. The CDR3 reads CASSQGVSGDTDTQYF. As DNA, the CDR3 is TGCGCCAGCAGCCAAGGGGTGAGCGGGGACACAGATACGCAGTATTTT. The rearrangement uses TRBV4-3 and TRBJ2-3; 7 bases are shared with TRBD2. From germline, CDR1 is LGHNA and CDR2 YSLEER. The V gene end was trimmed by 1 base and the J gene end by 2 bases; junction bases not matched to a gene: 6. The CDR3 totals 16 residues.

This clonotype has only one observation. The chain couples TRBV6-5 to TRBJ1-2; a weak D match, TRBD1 (5 bases). There are 15 residues in the CDR3. Germline CDR1 is MNHEY and CDR2 is SVGAGI. V shed 7 bases and J shed 5 bases, with 20 bases lying between them. The CDR3 region has the DNA TGTGCCAGCACTTATACGACATGGGGCGAGTATGGCTACACCTTC. Translated, it gives CASTYTTWGEYGYTF.

This chain uses TRBV24-1 with TRBJ2-1, with D unresolved. The CDR3 extends over 13 amino acids. The germline CDR1 and CDR2 sequences are KGHDR and SFDVKD. V lost 6 bases and J lost 4, with 9 bases in between. The DNA for the CDR3 is TGTGCCACCAGTCCCGCGTATTACAATGAGCAGTTCTTC. Its translation is CATSPAYYNEQFF.

This clonotype showed up just a few times. A much larger clone differs by one base, so this may be a read error. The gene calls are TRBV12-3 or TRBV12-4 and TRBJ1-1; D gene uncertain. The CDR3 runs 13 residues. Trimming cost V 6 bases and J 1 base, with 9 bases left between them. In DNA form, the CDR3 reads TGTGCCAGCAGATTGTCAACGAACACTGAAGCTTTCTTT. Translation gives CASRLSTNTEAFF.

This clonotype was seen only a few times. The chain has TRBV20-1 and TRBJ1-5; a weak D match, TRBD1 (5 bases). In germline, CDR1 is DFQATT, CDR2 SNEGSKA (reference sequence). V was trimmed by 1 base and J by 6 bases, leaving 13 bases between them. This CDR3 contains 14 residues. In DNA, the CDR3 is TGCAGTGCTAGAGGGGGGGGAGGATTTCAGCCCCAGCATTTT. Its protein is CSARGGGGFQPQHF.

This clonotype was counted ten times or more. J is TRBJ2-1 and V is TRBV5-1, with 7 bases aligning to TRBD2. Germline V gene lookup returns CDR1 SGHRS and CDR2 YFSETQ. With 3 bases clipped from V and 1 base from J, the junction kept 1 base outside the gene matches. The CDR3 is 14 amino acids. The CDR3 spells CASSSGGSYNEQFF. CDR3 sequence (DNA): TGCGCCAGCAGCTCGGGGGGATCCTACAATGAGCAGTTCTTC.

In the case of this clonotype: A much larger clone is a single base away; this may be a read error. The chain has TRBV6-6 and TRBJ1-2; D is ambiguous. Germline V gives CDR1 MNHNY, CDR2 SVGAGI (reference sequence). This CDR3 has 16 amino acids. CDR3 protein: CARSYEAALDNYGYTF. The DNA of the CDR3 is TGTGCCAGGAGTTACGAGGCAGCCCTTGATAACTATGGCTACACCTTC.

The V call is TRBV6-5, the J call TRBJ2-3; D gene unclear. The CDR3 has 12 residues. Trimming removed 0 bases at V and 8 bases at J, with 6 bases between. Germline V gene data show CDR1 as MNHEY and CDR2 as SVGAGI. DNA of the CDR3: TGTGCCAGCAGTTACTCTCTCGTTACGCAGTATTTT. Translation: CASSYSLVTQYF.